This T cell receptor beta chain was recorded in a study of graft-versus-host responses after intestinal transplantation (dated by TCRdb to the early 2020s). Notes on the research overall: The transplants that recipients received were multivisceral, liver-intestinal, or isolated intestinal. Every recipient was given anti-thymocyte globulin induction, then maintenance tacrolimus and steroids for about three years. Bulk TCR-beta CDR3 sequencing was used to track graft-versus-host and host-versus-graft alloreactive T cell clones in the graft, circulation and bone marrow after intestinal transplantation. Alloreactive clones were identified by sequencing pre-transplant mixed lymphocyte reaction products and comparing them with unstimulated pre-transplant donor and recipient T cells. The cohort enrolled 24 intestinal transplant recipients, one of whom was a retransplant, and a few patients without pretransplant specimens were excluded. A peak of at least 4% donor T cells among recipient peripheral blood mononuclear cells was the definition used for donor T cell macrochimerism. Rather than being sequenced by the commercial service, samples from three later patients were sequenced in-house on an Illumina MiSeq and processed with MiXCR. General findings and caveats noted by the study authors: Early after transplant, peak levels of circulating GvH clones were found to be associated with declines in HvG clones. GvH clones turned up in recipient bone marrow, with some appearing earlier in ileal mucosa or blood, a pattern consistent with an intestinal mucosal origin. The conclusions were limited by the relatively low number and heterogeneity of the intestinal transplant patients. Patients with donor T cell macrochimerism had high GvH to HvG T cell clonal ratios in their allografts.

A remark on this clone: Which antigen it targets is not known. The record has no base qualities; no much larger clone is one base away.

In the first month after transplant, blood samples were collected up to 4 times, and after that at least monthly when available. The protocol used for the library was the immunoSEQ multiplex PCR assay. Adaptive Biotechnologies carried out high-throughput TCR-beta CDR3 sequencing of genomic DNA for most patients. Per the authors' processing: Adaptive's ImmunoSEQ software supplied the TCR sequencing data for approximately 18 patients, while MiXCR and VDJtools were used to process a few other patients. CDR3 nucleotide sequences shared between donor and recipient were removed because the origin of such sequences could not be assigned. At least 2-fold expansion over unstimulated cells and a minimum CFSE-low frequency of 0.002% (template counts) or 0.001% (read counts) were required for clones to be classified as alloreactive. Mappable clones were those detected in sequenced pre-transplant spleen, lymph node, or MLR CFSE-low populations of the donor or recipient. Cumulative frequency of alloreactive clones was calculated as a percentage of all sequences weighted by copy number. What TCRdb holds here is the immuneACCESS table cut down to in-frame rearrangements. Part of the clones is not present; checked against another copy, under half of the missing clones reflect an unresolved V gene, and the others are unexplained. V, J and clone size are those of that table, while D and trimming were read from the DNA. Within this sample are 23,000 or so clones, with about 92% of them counted one time only. Around 0.54% of the sample rests with the top ten.

The germline V gene sets CDR1 to SGHTA and CDR2 to FQGNSA. V is reduced by 0 bases and J by 3 bases, leaving a spacing of 7 bases between them. From the cysteine through the phenylalanine, the CDR3 covers 14 amino acids. Left in the record is the CDR3 DNA by itself, 42 bases read in frame from the first base. The V and J segments used are TRBV7-2 and TRBJ2-3, with no reliable assignment of the D segment. Sequenced here: PBMCs, sampled 18 days after transplant. The TCR was taken from a human patient who received an intestinal transplant, so some T cells may come from the graft donor. The nucleotide sequence is TGTGCCAGCAGCTTAGCGTCCGGGACAGATACGCAGTATTTT. Protein translation: CASSLASGTDTQYF. The reference TRBV7-2 and TRBJ2-3 proteins fill in what lies around the CDR3, so the full variable domain reads GAGVSQSPSNKVTEKGKDVELRCDPISGHTALYWYRQSLGQGLEFLIYFQGNSAPDKSGLPSDRFSAERTGGSVSTLTIQRTQQEDSAVYLCASSLASGTDTQYFGPGTRLTVL.